These 14 T cell receptor beta chains were all obtained from the same sample, sequenced in a study of graft-versus-host responses after intestinal transplantation. Using immunoSEQ multiplex PCR, the repertoire was profiled, and TCRdb retains in-frame clones only, with some absent. Among approximately 94,000 clones listed, about 90% were seen once. Their antigen targets remain unknown. The sample was unstimulated CD4+ T cells sorted from spleen or lymph node cells, taken before transplant. The receptors originated from a human donor who was the organ donor for an intestinal transplant.

The rearrangement joins TRBV7-5 to TRBJ2-7. TRBV7-5 is a known pseudogene. The CDR3 has 15 amino acids. The chain's CDR3 is CVRSLIIACGYEQYF. Here the CDR3 DNA reads TGTGTCAGAAGCTTAATTATCGCATGTGGCTACGAGCAGTACTTC.

The chain carries TRBV10-1 and TRBJ2-5; D remains unclear. The length of the CDR3 is 13 residues. Germline assignment: CDR1 WNHNN and CDR2 SYGVQD (reference sequence). V gave up 8 bases and J gave up 5 bases, with 15 bases separating them. CDR3 protein: CASRRRFGETQYF. The CDR3 region has the DNA TGCGCCAGCCGCCGACGCTTTGGGGAGACCCAGTACTTC.

The V gene is TRBV11-2, the J gene TRBJ2-5; D possibly corresponds to TRBD2 (7 bases). The length of the CDR3 is 16 residues. Looked up from germline, CDR1 is SGHAT and CDR2 is FQNNGV. Trimming left V 2 bases short and J 2 bases short, with 15 bases between. CDR3 sequence reads: CASSLRGAYEQETQYF. In DNA form, the CDR3 reads TGTGCCAGCAGCTTACGGGGGGCGTATGAACAAGAGACCCAGTACTTC.

This clone appeared once. V gene TRBV9 combines with J gene TRBJ2-7, with D possibly being TRBD2 (6 bases). Between the trimmed V and J ends, which lost 0 bases and 3 bases, there was a span of 16 bases. Germline values: CDR1 SGDLS, CDR2 YYNGEE. There are 16 residues in the CDR3. The CDR3 reads CASSVAPSKEGYEQYF. Here the CDR3 DNA reads TGTGCCAGCAGCGTAGCTCCGAGTAAGGAGGGCTACGAGCAGTACTTC.

The rearrangement uses TRBV10-3 and TRBJ2-1; the match to TRBD2 covers 16 bases. The germline V gene encodes CDR1 ENHRY and CDR2 SYGVKD. The CDR3 covers 18 residues. With 2 bases clipped from V and 9 bases from J, the junction kept 10 bases outside the gene matches. As DNA, the CDR3 is TGTGCCATCAGTGAGACGGCGGGACTAGCGGGGGGGCTTAGTGAGCAGTTCTTC. This sequence encodes CAISETAGLAGGLSEQFF.

The rearrangement joins TRBV9 to TRBJ2-6; tentative D call: TRBD2 (5 bases). Germline V gene data show CDR1 as SGDLS and CDR2 as YYNGEE. V was cut by 4 bases and J by 0 bases, with 11 bases left in between. This CDR3 contains 16 residues. The CDR3 loop reads CASSLTGFSGANVLTF. The DNA for the CDR3 is TGTGCCAGCAGCCTCACGGGATTCTCTGGGGCCAACGTCCTGACTTTC.

The rearrangement uses TRBV4-2 and TRBJ1-2, with 8 bases lining up with TRBD1. V was clipped by 0 bases and J by 5 bases; unmatched bases: 5. CDR3 size: 15 residues. CDR1 is LGHNA, CDR2 YNFKEQ, per germline. The CDR3 protein is CASSQDRRQGYGYTF. In DNA, the CDR3 is TGTGCCAGCAGCCAAGATAGGCGACAGGGGTATGGCTACACCTTC.

The V call is TRBV5-1, the J call TRBJ1-3, with 7 positions matching TRBD1. The ends lost 1 base at V and 4 bases at J; junction bases unmatched: 5. Germline V CDR1 and CDR2: SGHRS, YFSETQ. CDR3 length: 15 amino acids. For the CDR3, the DNA is TGCGCCAGCAGCTTGTCTACAGGGGACGGAAACACCATATATTTT. Protein product: CASSLSTGDGNTIYF. The full variable domain, its missing parts supplied by reference TRBV5-1 and TRBJ1-3, is KAGVTQTPRYLIKTRGQQVTLSCSPISGHRSVSWYQQTPGQGLQFLFEYFSETQRNKGNFPGRFSGRQFSNSRSEMNVSTLELGDSALYLCASSLSTGDGNTIYFGEGSWLTVV.

This chain connects TRBV7-9 to TRBJ2-3; D uncertain. Germline V gives CDR1 SEHNR, CDR2 FQNEAQ (reference sequence). The CDR3 is 14 amino acids. Trimming left V 1 base short and J 2 bases short, with 7 bases between. CDR3 sequence (DNA): TGTGCCAGCAGCTTAGGAGGATTCACAGATACGCAGTATTTT. Translation gives CASSLGGFTDTQYF.

The chain links TRBV4-1 to TRBJ2-2, with a tentative D call TRBD2 (5 bases). The CDR3 contains 15 residues. Germline CDR1 MGHRA, CDR2 YSYEKL. V was pared by 0 bases and J by 4 bases, with 9 bases between. CDR3: CASSQDGKITGELFF. In DNA, the CDR3 is TGCGCCAGCAGCCAAGACGGGAAGATCACCGGGGAGCTGTTTTTT.

J is TRBJ2-2 and V is TRBV10-1; D may be TRBD2 (6 bases). CDR3 length equals 16 residues. Germline V lookup: CDR1 WNHNN, CDR2 SYGVQD (reference sequence). V was clipped by 0 bases and J by 4 bases, with 12 bases between them. CDR3 bases: TGCGCCAGCAGTGAGTCACGGGGGTCGGGCACCGGGGAGCTGTTTTTT. Its translation: CASSESRGSGTGELFF.

This sequence joins TRBV9 and TRBJ1-1, with a possible D match to TRBD1 (6 bases). The V end was cut by 0 bases, the J end by 3 bases, with 15 bases between. CDR1 is SGDLS, CDR2 YYNGEE, per germline. The CDR3 is 16 residues long. The CDR3, as DNA: TGTGCCAGCAGCGTAGCTGGGGGCAGGAGGGACACTGAAGCTTTCTTT. Protein product: CASSVAGGRRDTEAFF.

This clone was picked up a small number of times. Other DNA sequences within the sample encode an identical CDR3. The J gene is TRBJ2-2, the V gene TRBV7-2; weak D call: TRBD1 (5 bases). Trimming took off 3 bases at V and 4 bases at J, with 12 bases between the two ends. The CDR3 consists of 15 residues. Germline V gives CDR1 SGHTA, CDR2 FQGNSA. CDR3 region: CASSFMGPGTGELFF. CDR3 in DNA: TGTGCCAGCAGCTTTATGGGGCCTGGCACCGGGGAGCTGTTTTTT. The full variable domain, with the rest looked up from reference TRBV7-2 and TRBJ2-2, is GAGVSQSPSNKVTEKGKDVELRCDPISGHTALYWYRQSLGQGLEFLIYFQGNSAPDKSGLPSDRFSAERTGGSVSTLTIQRTQQEDSAVYLCASSFMGPGTGELFFGEGSRLTVL.

The chain combines TRBV5-4 with TRBJ1-2; 7 bases are a match to TRBD1. Germline CDR1 SGHNT, CDR2 YYREEE (reference sequence). The length of the CDR3 is 13 residues. The J segment lost 6 bases and the V segment lost 4 bases, leaving 6 bases of the junction unmatched. The CDR3 spells CASSLTGMNGYTF. The CDR3 nucleotides read TGTGCCAGCAGCCTGACAGGGATGAATGGCTACACCTTC.